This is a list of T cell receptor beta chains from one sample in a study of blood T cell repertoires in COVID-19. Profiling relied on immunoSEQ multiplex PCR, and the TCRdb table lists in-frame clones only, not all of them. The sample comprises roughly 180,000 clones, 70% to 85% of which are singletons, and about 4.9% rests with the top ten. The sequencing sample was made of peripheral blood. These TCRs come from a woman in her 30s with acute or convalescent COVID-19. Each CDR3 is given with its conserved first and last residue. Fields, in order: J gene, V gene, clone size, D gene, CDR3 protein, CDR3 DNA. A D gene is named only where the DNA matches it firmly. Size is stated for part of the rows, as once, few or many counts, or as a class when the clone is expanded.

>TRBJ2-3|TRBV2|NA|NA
CASFIIAGLTDTQYF
TGTGCCAGCTTTATCATCGCTGGGCTAACAGATACGCAGTATTTT
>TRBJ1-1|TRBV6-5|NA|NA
CASTRLHHLNTEAFF
TGTGCCAGCACCCGACTCCACCACTTGAACACTGAAGCTTTCTTT
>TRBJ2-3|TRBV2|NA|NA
CASSLAVGTDTQYF
TGTGCCAGCAGTCTAGCTGTTGGCACAGATACGCAGTATTTT
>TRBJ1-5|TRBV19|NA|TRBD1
CASGTGFSNQPQHF
TGTGCCAGTGGGACAGGGTTCAGCAATCAGCCCCAGCATTTT
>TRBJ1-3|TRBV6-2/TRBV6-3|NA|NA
CASSWEPAGLRNTIYF
TGTGCCAGCAGTTGGGAACCCGCGGGTCTGCGAAACACCATATATTTT
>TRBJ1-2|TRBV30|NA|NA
CAWSGGGGYTF
TGTGCCTGGAGCGGGGGAGGAGGCTACACCTTC
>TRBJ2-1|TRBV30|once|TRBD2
CAGISGGFYNEQFF
TGTGCCGGAATTAGCGGGGGTTTCTACAATGAGCAGTTCTTC
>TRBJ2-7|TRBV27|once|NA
CASSSPRGYEQYF
TGTGCCAGCAGCTCCCCCCGGGGGTACGAGCAGTACTTC
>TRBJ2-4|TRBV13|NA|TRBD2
CASSGTSGGDTKNIQYF
TGTGCCAGCAGCGGGACTAGCGGGGGGGATACCAAAAACATTCAGTACTTC
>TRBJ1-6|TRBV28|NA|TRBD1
CAAGEGQGYSPLHF
TGTGCTGCCGGGGAGGGACAGGGGTATTCACCCCTCCACTTT
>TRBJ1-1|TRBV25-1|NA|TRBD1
CASSTGTAYSEAFF
TGTGCCAGCTCGACCGGGACAGCCTATTCTGAAGCTTTCTTT
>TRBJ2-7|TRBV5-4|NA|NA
CASSLQDYEQYF
TGTGCCAGCAGCCTCCAGGACTACGAGCAGTACTTC
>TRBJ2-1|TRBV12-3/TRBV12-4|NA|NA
CASSLTADSEQFF
TGTGCCAGCAGTTTGACTGCGGACAGTGAGCAGTTCTTC
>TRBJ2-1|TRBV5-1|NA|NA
CASSLDNSGSLEQFF
TGCGCCAGCAGCCTGGATAATAGCGGCTCTCTTGAGCAGTTCTTC
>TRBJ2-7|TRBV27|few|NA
CASSFLTGSEAYEQYF
TGTGCCAGCAGTTTCCTCACAGGGTCCGAGGCCTACGAGCAGTACTTC
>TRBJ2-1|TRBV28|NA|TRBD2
CASSLILGGNNEQFF
TGTGCCAGCAGTTTGATACTGGGAGGGAACAATGAGCAGTTCTTC
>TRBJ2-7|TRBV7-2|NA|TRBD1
CASSTTRDRLVHF
TGTGCCAGCAGCACCACACGGGACAGGCTGGTCCACTTC
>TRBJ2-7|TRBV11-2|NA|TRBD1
CASSSDRGSFGQYF
TGTGCCAGCAGCTCGGACAGGGGAAGTTTCGGGCAGTACTTC
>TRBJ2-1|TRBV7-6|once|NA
CASSLEAGAGSHNEQFF
TGTGCCAGCAGCTTAGAAGCAGGAGCGGGTTCCCACAATGAGCAGTTCTTC
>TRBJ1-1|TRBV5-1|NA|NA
CASSLAGPEAFF
TGCGCCAGCAGCTTGGCTGGCCCTGAAGCTTTCTTT
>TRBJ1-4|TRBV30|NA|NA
CACQGRSEKLFF
TGTGCCTGTCAGGGCCGGAGCGAAAAACTGTTTTTT
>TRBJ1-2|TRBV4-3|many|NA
CASSQAGAGNNYGYTF
TGCGCCAGCAGCCAAGCAGGTGCAGGAAATAACTATGGCTACACCTTC
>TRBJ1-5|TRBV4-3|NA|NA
CASSRGTGNQPQHF
TGCGCCAGCAGCCGAGGGACTGGCAATCAGCCCCAGCATTTT
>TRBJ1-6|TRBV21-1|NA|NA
CASSKALRDREVTDRCSYNSPLHF
TGTGCCAGCAGCAAAGCGCTACGGGACAGGGAGGTTACTGATCGATGCTCCTATAATTCACCCCTCCACTTT
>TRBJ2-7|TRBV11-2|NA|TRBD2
CASSRTSGSDLLGGEQYF
TGTGCCAGCAGCCGGACTAGCGGGAGTGATCTTTTGGGCGGCGAGCAGTACTTC
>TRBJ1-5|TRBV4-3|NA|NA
CASSQGTYYSNQPQHF
TGCGCCAGCAGCCAAGGGACTTATTATAGCAATCAGCCCCAGCATTTT
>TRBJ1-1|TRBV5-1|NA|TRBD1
CASSARTGGTNTEAFF
TGCGCCAGCAGCGCTAGGACAGGGGGGACGAACACTGAAGCTTTCTTT
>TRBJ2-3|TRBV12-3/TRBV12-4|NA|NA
CASSSLSGNTQYF
TGTGCCAGCAGTTCGCTTAGCGGTAATACGCAGTATTTT
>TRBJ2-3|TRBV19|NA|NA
CASSPARGMLVDTQYF
TGTGCCAGTAGTCCCGCCCGGGGTATGTTAGTAGATACGCAGTATTTT
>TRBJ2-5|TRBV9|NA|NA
CASSARPGLAMQETQYF
TGTGCCAGCAGCGCGAGACCGGGACTTGCCATGCAAGAGACCCAGTACTTC
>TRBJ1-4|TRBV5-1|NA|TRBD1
CASSPGTAVGRNEKLFF
TGCGCCAGCAGCCCGGGGACAGCCGTGGGCCGAAATGAAAAACTGTTTTTT
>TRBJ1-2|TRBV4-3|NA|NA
CASSQDGLNYGYTF
TGCGCCAGCAGCCAAGACGGTCTCAACTATGGCTACACCTTC
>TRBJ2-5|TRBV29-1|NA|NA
CSVAYGTQYF
TGCAGCGTCGCATACGGGACCCAGTACTTC
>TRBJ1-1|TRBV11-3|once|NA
CASSSGNRNMVF
TGTGCCAGCAGTTCCGGGAATAGGAATATGGTCTTT
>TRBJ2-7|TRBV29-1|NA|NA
CSVTSDSSYEQYF
TGCAGCGTGACCTCAGACAGTTCCTACGAGCAGTACTTC
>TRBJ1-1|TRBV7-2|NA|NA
CASSLVGGSGTEAFF
TGTGCCAGCAGCTTAGTGGGGGGGAGCGGCACTGAAGCTTTCTTT
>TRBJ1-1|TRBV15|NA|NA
CATSRNVLEAFF
TGTGCCACCAGCAGAAATGTCCTCGAGGCTTTCTTT
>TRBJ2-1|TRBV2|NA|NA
CASREGEQFF
TGTGCCAGCAGGGAGGGTGAGCAGTTCTTC
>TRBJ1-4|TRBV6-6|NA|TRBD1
CASSSRDRLEKLFF
TGTGCCAGCAGTTCCCGGGACAGACTCGAAAAACTGTTTTTT
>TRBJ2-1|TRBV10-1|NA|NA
CASSDSDYNEQFF
TGCGCCAGCAGTGACTCAGACTATAATGAGCAGTTCTTC
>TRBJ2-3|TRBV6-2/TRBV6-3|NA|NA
CASSSTYTDTQYF
TGTGCCAGCAGTTCCACTTACACAGATACGCAGTATTTT
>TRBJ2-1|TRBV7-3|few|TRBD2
CASSPGGNEQFF
TGTGCCAGCAGTCCGGGGGGAAATGAGCAGTTCTTC
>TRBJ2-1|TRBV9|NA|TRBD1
CASSATGGLEQFF
TGTGCCAGCAGCGCGACAGGGGGCCTTGAGCAGTTCTTC
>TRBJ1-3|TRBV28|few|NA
CASSRGGSGNTIYF
TGTGCCAGCAGCCGAGGAGGATCTGGAAACACCATATATTTT
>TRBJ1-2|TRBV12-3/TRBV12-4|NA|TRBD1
CASIQQGAKGYTF
TGTGCCAGCATCCAACAGGGGGCTAAGGGCTACACCTTC
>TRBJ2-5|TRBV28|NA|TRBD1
CASSLGTGGWGQETQYF
TGTGCCAGCAGTTTAGGGACAGGGGGCTGGGGGCAAGAGACCCAGTACTTC
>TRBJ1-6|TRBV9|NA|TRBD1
CASSAGPGQGNLALHF
TGTGCCAGCAGCGCTGGACCGGGACAGGGGAATCTCGCCCTCCACTTT
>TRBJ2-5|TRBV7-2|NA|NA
CASSLGQAETQYF
TGTGCCAGCAGCTTAGGCCAGGCCGAGACCCAGTACTTC
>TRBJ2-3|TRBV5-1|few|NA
CASSGTVADTQYF
TGCGCCAGCAGTGGAACAGTGGCAGATACGCAGTATTTT
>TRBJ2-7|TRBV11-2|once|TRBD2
CASSPKGGRSEQYF
TGTGCCAGCAGCCCGAAAGGCGGGAGGAGTGAGCAGTACTTC